Each of the 3 T cell receptor beta chains below was sequenced from the same sample in a study of shared clonotypes between healthy human individuals. Generated by immunoSEQ multiplex PCR, the TCRdb table keeps only in-frame clones and is missing some. The table shows some 1.1 million clones, with 70% to 80% occurring only once. Sequenced: memory CD4+ T cells from PBMCs. The subset is: CD45RA-negative fraction. These TCRs come from a man aged 18 to 29 in good health. Some clones in this sample may be carry-over from other donors' samples.

The V call is TRBV7-2, the J call TRBJ1-4; TRBD1 agrees at 7 bases. The CDR3 is made up of 21 amino acids. Unmatched junction bases numbered 21, after V lost 0 bases and J lost 5 bases. The germline CDR1 and CDR2 sequences are SGHTA and FQGNSA. The CDR3 DNA reads TGTGCCAGCAGCTTAGCCCCCGGGAGGGGGCAGTATGGGGCCCTGAATGAAAAACTGTTTTTT. Translation gives CASSLAPGRGQYGALNEKLFF. The complete variable domain, with remaining parts taken from reference TRBV7-2 and TRBJ1-4, reads GAGVSQSPSNKVTEKGKDVELRCDPISGHTALYWYRQSLGQGLEFLIYFQGNSAPDKSGLPSDRFSAERTGGSVSTLTIQRTQQEDSAVYLCASSLAPGRGQYGALNEKLFFGSGTQLSVL.

A remark on this clone: The same CDR3 also results from other DNA sequences found in this sample. This sequence joins TRBV1 and TRBJ2-7; TRBD2, the table's D call, was not compared with the DNA. TRBV1 is a pseudogene locus. The length of the CDR3 is 12 residues. The CDR3 region is CTSSQDTYEQYF. The CDR3 nucleotides read TGCACCAGCAGCCAAGATACTTACGAGCAGTACTTC.

Turning to this clone: Other DNA sequences from this sample encode an identical CDR3 as well. The chain couples TRBV5-4 to TRBJ2-7, with 11 bases fitting TRBD2. V lost 0 bases, J lost 4 bases, and 3 bases stayed unmatched. This CDR3 contains 15 residues. Germline CDR1 and CDR2: SGHNT and YYREEE (reference sequence). CDR3 loop: CASSLGGTSGYEQYF. The CDR3 DNA is TGTGCCAGCAGCTTGGGTGGGACTAGCGGTTACGAGCAGTACTTC. The whole variable domain, remainder taken from reference TRBV5-4 and TRBJ2-7, is ETGVTQSPTHLIKTRGQQVTLRCSSQSGHNTVSWYQQALGQGPQFIFQYYREEENGRGNFPPRFSGLQFPNYSSELNVNALELDDSALYLCASSLGGTSGYEQYFGPGTRLTVT.